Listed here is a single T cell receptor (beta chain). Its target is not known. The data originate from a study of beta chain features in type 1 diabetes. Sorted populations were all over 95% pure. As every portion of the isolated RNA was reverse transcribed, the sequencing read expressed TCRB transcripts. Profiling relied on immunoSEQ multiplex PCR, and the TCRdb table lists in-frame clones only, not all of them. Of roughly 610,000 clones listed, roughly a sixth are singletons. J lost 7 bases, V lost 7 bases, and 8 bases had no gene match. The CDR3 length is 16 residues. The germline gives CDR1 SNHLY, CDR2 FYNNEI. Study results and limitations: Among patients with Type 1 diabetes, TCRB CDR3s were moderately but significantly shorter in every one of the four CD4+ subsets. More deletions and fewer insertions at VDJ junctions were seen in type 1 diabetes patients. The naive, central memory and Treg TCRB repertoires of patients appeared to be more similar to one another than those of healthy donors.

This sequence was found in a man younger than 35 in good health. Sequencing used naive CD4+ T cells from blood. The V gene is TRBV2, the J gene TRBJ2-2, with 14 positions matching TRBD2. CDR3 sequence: CASTRTSGRRGGELFF. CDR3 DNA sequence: TGTGCCAGCACCCGGACTAGCGGGAGGCGGGGCGGGGAGCTGTTTTTT. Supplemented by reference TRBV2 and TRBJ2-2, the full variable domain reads EPEVTQTPSHQVTQMGQEVILRCVPISNHLYFYWYRQILGQKVEFLVSFYNNEISEKSEIFDDQFSVERPDGSNFTLKIRSTKLEDSAMYFCASTRTSGRRGGELFFGEGSRLTVL.